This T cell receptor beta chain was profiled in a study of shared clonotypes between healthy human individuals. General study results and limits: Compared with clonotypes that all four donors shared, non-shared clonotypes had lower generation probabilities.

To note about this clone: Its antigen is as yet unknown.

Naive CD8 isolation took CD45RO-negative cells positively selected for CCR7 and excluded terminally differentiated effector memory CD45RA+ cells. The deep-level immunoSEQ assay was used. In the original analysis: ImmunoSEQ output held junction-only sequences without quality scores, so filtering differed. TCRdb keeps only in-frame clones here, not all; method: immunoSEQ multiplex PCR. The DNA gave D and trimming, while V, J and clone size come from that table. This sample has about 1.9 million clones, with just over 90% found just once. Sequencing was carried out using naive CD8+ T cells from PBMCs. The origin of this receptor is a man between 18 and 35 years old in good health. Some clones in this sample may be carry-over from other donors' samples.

The CDR3 region is CASSQRGLIAGGINEQFF. The CDR3 DNA reads TGTGCCAGCAGCCAGAGGGGTTTAATAGCGGGAGGGATAAATGAGCAGTTCTTC. This chain connects TRBV5-4 to TRBJ2-1; 11 bases agree with TRBD2. Germline-derived CDR1 and CDR2 are SGHNT and YYREEE (reference sequence). Trimming removed 4 bases from V and 7 bases from J; junction bases left unmatched: 16. The CDR3 is made up of 18 amino acids. Full variable domain (missing parts from reference TRBV5-4 and TRBJ2-1): ETGVTQSPTHLIKTRGQQVTLRCSSQSGHNTVSWYQQALGQGPQFIFQYYREEENGRGNFPPRFSGLQFPNYSSELNVNALELDDSALYLCASSQRGLIAGGINEQFFGPGTRLTVL.